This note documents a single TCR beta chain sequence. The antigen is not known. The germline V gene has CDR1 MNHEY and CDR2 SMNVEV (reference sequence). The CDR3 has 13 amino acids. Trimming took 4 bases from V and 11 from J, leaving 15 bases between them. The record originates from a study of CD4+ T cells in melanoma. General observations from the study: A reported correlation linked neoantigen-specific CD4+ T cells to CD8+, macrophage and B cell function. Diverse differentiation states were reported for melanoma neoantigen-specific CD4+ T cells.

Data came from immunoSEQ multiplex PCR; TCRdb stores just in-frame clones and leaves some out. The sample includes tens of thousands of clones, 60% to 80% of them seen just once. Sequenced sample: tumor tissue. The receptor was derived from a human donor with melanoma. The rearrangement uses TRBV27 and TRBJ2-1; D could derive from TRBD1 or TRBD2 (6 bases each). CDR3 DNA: TGTGCCAGCAGTTCTAGCTCGGGGGCGAAGCAGTTCTTC. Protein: CASSSSSGAKQFF.